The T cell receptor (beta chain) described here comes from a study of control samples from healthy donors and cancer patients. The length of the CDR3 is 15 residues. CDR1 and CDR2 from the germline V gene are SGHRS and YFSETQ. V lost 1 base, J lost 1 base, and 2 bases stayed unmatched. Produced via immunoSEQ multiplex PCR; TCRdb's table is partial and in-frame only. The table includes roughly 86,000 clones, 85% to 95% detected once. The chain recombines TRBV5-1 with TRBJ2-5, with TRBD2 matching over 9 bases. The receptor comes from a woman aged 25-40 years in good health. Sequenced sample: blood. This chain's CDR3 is CASSLSSGVQETQYF. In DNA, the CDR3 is TGCGCCAGCAGCTTGTCTAGCGGGGTCCAAGAGACCCAGTACTTC.